This T cell receptor (beta chain) was sequenced in a study of shared clonotypes between healthy human individuals. Germline V gene lookup returns CDR1 SGHAT and CDR2 FQNNGV. V lost 0 bases and J lost 7, with 15 bases in between. The CDR3 is made up of 16 amino acids. Every subset's genomic DNA went evenly onto several immunoSEQ plates. The input for sorted-subset replicate PCRs was 200 ng DNA, around 30,000 T cell genomes. TCRdb's table, derived via immunoSEQ multiplex PCR, lists solely in-frame clones and lacks some. The sample includes roughly 170,000 clones, 65% to 80% of them seen just once. Study-wide results and limits: A limitation of the genetic and exposure-history diversity represented arose from few donors. It was the non-shared clonotypes that had lower generation probabilities than clonotypes shared by all four donors.

A note on this clone: Its cognate antigen is unknown.

The receptor comes from a man aged 25 to 40 in good health. Sequencing was performed on memory CD4+ T cells sorted from blood. Sample subset: CD45RA-negative fraction. The chain recombines TRBV11-2 with TRBJ2-2; tentatively, D is TRBD2 (6 bases). In nucleotides, the CDR3 is TGTGCCAGCAGCTTAGACGGGGCGGGGAACGTCGGGGAGCTGTTTTTT. Amino acid sequence: CASSLDGAGNVGELFF.